What follows are 15 T cell receptor beta chains derived from one specimen sequenced in a study of T cells expressing NK-cell markers. No DNA is given; TCRdb re-called the 5' RACE reads and lists each CDR3 protein once. Seen in this sample are 300,000 to 500,000 distinct CDR3 sequences; the ten most common clones hold roughly 10%. The sample taken for sequencing was blood T cells: a sorted CD56 or NKG2C T cell subset, CD4+ or CD8+ T cells, or bulk PBMC T cells (not recorded which). Receptors were obtained from a woman aged 50 to 60 in good health.

The gene calls are TRBV4-1 and TRBJ2-5. Germline loops: CDR1 MGHRA, CDR2 YSYEKL. The CDR3 extends over 14 amino acids. The CDR3: CASSQGGYQETQYF.

This chain joins TRBV6-5 and TRBJ1-2. Germline V CDR1 and CDR2: MNHEY, SVGAGI. The CDR3 has 13 residues. CDR3 amino acids: CASSYSRSSGYTF.

The chain links TRBV5-1 to TRBJ2-7. Germline CDR1 SGHRS, CDR2 YFSETQ. CDR3 size: 14 residues. CDR3 residues: CASSLGAGGYEQYF. Combining the CDR3 with reference TRBV5-1 and TRBJ2-7 gives the whole variable domain KAGVTQTPRYLIKTRGQQVTLSCSPISGHRSVSWYQQTPGQGLQFLFEYFSETQRNKGNFPGRFSGRQFSNSRSEMNVSTLELGDSALYLCASSLGAGGYEQYFGPGTRLTVT.

V is TRBV5-1 and J is TRBJ1-5; without DNA, the TCRdb call of TRBD1 cannot be checked. The germline CDR1 and CDR2 sequences are SGHRS and YFSETQ. CDR3 size: 14 residues. The CDR3 loop reads CASSPDSSNQPQHF.

V is TRBV15 and J is TRBJ2-7; without DNA, the TCRdb call of TRBD2 cannot be checked. The germline V gene encodes CDR1 LNHNV and CDR2 YYDKDF (reference sequence). CDR3 length: 13 residues. CDR3 amino acids: CATSREGERRQYF.

The rearrangement links TRBV11-2 to TRBJ2-7; the TCRdb call, TRBD2, lacks DNA for checking. Germline-derived CDR1 and CDR2 are SGHAT and FQNNGV. CDR3 length: 13 amino acids. The CDR3 reads CASSQEAGYEQYF.

The chain combines TRBV7-2 with TRBJ2-3; TCRdb designates TRBD2, a call that cannot be tested without DNA. CDR1 is SGHTA and CDR2 is FQGNSA in the germline V gene. The CDR3 extends over 17 amino acids. The CDR3 spells CASSSSFSGRASDTQYF.

V is TRBV4-2 and J is TRBJ2-3; TCRdb lists TRBD1, though no DNA is available to test this call. Germline CDR1 LGHNA, CDR2 YNFKEQ. This CDR3 region has 17 residues. The CDR3 loop reads CASSQGSSGGGTDTQYF.

CDR3 sequence: CASSFSGRGNEQFF. This rearrangement joins TRBV5-6 to TRBJ2-1; TCRdb's D call, TRBD2, is unchecked because there is no DNA. This CDR3 contains 14 residues. Germline V CDR1 and CDR2: SGHDT, YYEEEE.

The rearrangement uses TRBV27 and TRBJ2-1. The germline gives CDR1 MNHEY, CDR2 SMNVEV (reference sequence). CDR3 length equals 15 residues. The CDR3 reads CASNSFYGPNNEQFF.

The rearrangement joins TRBV28 to TRBJ2-3; TCRdb gives TRBD1 as the D gene, but with no DNA this cannot be confirmed. This CDR3 region has 14 residues. Germline V CDR1 and CDR2: MDHEN, SYDVKM. CDR3 region: CASSEARVADTQYF.

This rearrangement joins TRBV11-2 to TRBJ2-1; the D call of TRBD1 rests on TCRdb alone, since no DNA is present to check it. The CDR3 consists of 15 residues. CDR1 SGHAT and CDR2 FQNNGV come from the germline V gene. The CDR3 loop reads CASSWTGGLYNEQFF. Looking up the rest from reference TRBV11-2 and TRBJ2-1 gives the full variable domain: EAGVAQSPRYKIIEKRQSVAFWCNPISGHATLYWYQQILGQGPKLLIQFQNNGVVDDSQLPKDRFSAERLKGVDSTLKIQPAKLEDSAVYLCASSWTGGLYNEQFFGPGTRLTVL.

The chain has TRBV11-2 and TRBJ2-2; the D call from TCRdb, TRBD2, cannot be confirmed without DNA. CDR3 length: 17 amino acids. Germline V gene lookup returns CDR1 SGHAT and CDR2 FQNNGV. CDR3 residues: CASSSTPIQRHTGELFF.

The chain links TRBV5-1 to TRBJ1-1; TCRdb returns TRBD1, unconfirmable since there is no DNA. Germline lookup yields CDR1 SGHRS and CDR2 YFSETQ. The CDR3 totals 13 residues. CDR3 protein: CASSLEGLRGAFF.

The rearrangement joins TRBV6-1 to TRBJ1-1. The CDR3 runs 13 residues. Germline CDR1 MNHNS, CDR2 SASEGT. Here the CDR3 reads CASSGPMNTEAFF.